Listed below are T cell receptor beta chains from one sample, sequenced in a study of identical twins. TCRdb fed the 5' RACE reads into MiXCR, producing one record per CDR3 protein. The sample has under 1 million distinct CDR3 sequences, approximately 13% seen once. The sample also formed part of further work on yellow fever vaccine responses in identical twins.

Sequenced: PBMCs. The source of these receptors is a woman under 30 in good health. The CDR3 runs from the conserved cysteine through the conserved F or W. Each record gives: V gene, D gene, CDR3 length, J gene, clone size, CDR3 protein, CDR3 DNA. The D gene is left open where the match is weak. Only part of the rows carry a size: once, few, many, or a class if the clone is expanded.

TRBV7-9,.,15,TRBJ2-2,many,CASSLFDRNTGELFF,TGTGCCAGCAGCTTATTTGACAGAAACACCGGGGAGCTGTTTTTT
TRBV29-1,TRBD1,14,TRBJ1-5,few,CSVSTGVLNQPQHF,TGCAGCGTTTCGACAGGGGTCCTCAATCAGCCCCAGCATTTT
TRBV2,TRBD1,14,TRBJ2-1,few,CASGTLDRFNEQFF,TGTGCCAGCGGGACCTTGGACAGGTTCAATGAGCAGTTCTTC
TRBV6-1,TRBD2,18,TRBJ2-7,few,CASRNGLAGGPTSHEQYF,TGTGCCAGCAGAAACGGGCTAGCGGGAGGGCCAACTTCCCACGAGCAGTACTTC
TRBV20-1,TRBD2,17,TRBJ2-1,few,CSARDLHGGASYNEQFF,TGCAGTGCTAGAGATCTCCACGGGGGGGCCTCATACAATGAGCAGTTCTTC
TRBV28,.,17,TRBJ2-1,few,CASSPRAGSNGRNEQFF,TGTGCCAGCAGTCCCCGGGCAGGGTCTAACGGACGCAATGAGCAGTTCTTC
TRBV10-1,.,14,TRBJ1-2,.,CASSGTSGSYGYTF,TGCGCCAGCAGTGGGACTTCTGGCAGCTATGGCTACACCTTC
TRBV6-1,TRBD1,12,TRBJ2-5,.,CAGRQGGETQYF,TGTGCCGGACGACAGGGGGGAGAGACCCAGTACTTC
TRBV4-1,TRBD1,15,TRBJ1-4,many,CASSQQTGIGEKLFF,TGCGCCAGCAGCCAACAGACAGGGATTGGTGAAAAACTGTTTTTT
TRBV20-1,TRBD1,13,TRBJ1-1,few,CSADYDRGPEAFF,TGCAGTGCTGATTACGACAGGGGGCCTGAAGCTTTCTTT
TRBV7-2,.,15,TRBJ2-7,.,CASSLGLAPTYEQYF,TGTGCCAGCAGCTTAGGGCTAGCGCCTACCTACGAGCAGTACTTC
TRBV10-2,TRBD1,16,TRBJ1-6,few,CASSDRQGANNSPLHF,TGCGCCAGCAGTGACCGACAGGGGGCGAATAATTCACCCCTCCACTTT
TRBV14,.,13,TRBJ2-7,few,CASSRGGSDEQYF,TGTGCCAGCAGCCGGGGAGGATCAGACGAGCAGTACTTC
TRBV3-1,.,17,TRBJ2-5,.,CATCQTVPAAQQETQYF,TGTGCCACCTGCCAGACGGTCCCAGCGGCACAGCAAGAGACCCAGTACTTC
TRBV6-2/TRBV6-3,TRBD2,14,TRBJ2-1,.,CASSSGGVSYEQFF,TGTGCCAGCAGTAGCGGGGGGGTCAGTTATGAGCAGTTCTTC
TRBV6-1,.,14,TRBJ1-1,few,CASLNPGQNTEAFF,TGTGCCAGCCTCAACCCGGGACAGAACACTGAAGCTTTCTTT
TRBV10-2,TRBD2,17,TRBJ2-5,.,CASSEPLSGGQQETQYF,TGCGCCAGCAGTGAGCCCCTCAGCGGGGGGCAACAAGAGACCCAGTACTTC
TRBV3-1,TRBD1,13,TRBJ2-1,.,CASSKGETGGPFF,TGTGCCAGTTCTAAAGGGGAGACAGGGGGTCCGTTCTTC
TRBV2,TRBD2,14,TRBJ2-1,.,CASSEVASGNEQFF,TGTGCCAGCAGTGAAGTGGCTAGCGGCAATGAGCAGTTCTTC
TRBV25-1,.,14,TRBJ2-5,.,CASSDTGLVETQYF,TGTGCCAGCAGTGACACGGGTCTCGTAGAGACCCAGTACTTC
TRBV7-2,.,15,TRBJ2-3,many,CASSIRTSSTDTQYF,TGTGCCAGCAGCATCAGGACCTCTAGCACAGATACGCAGTATTTT
TRBV3-1,.,15,TRBJ1-1,.,CASSKNTQVDLEAFF,TGTGCCAGCAGCAAAAACACACAAGTGGATCTTGAAGCTTTCTTT
TRBV28,.,14,TRBJ1-5,few,CASNPLQGNQPQHF,TGTGCCAGCAACCCCCTACAGGGTAATCAGCCCCAGCATTTT
TRBV5-1,TRBD1,17,TRBJ2-1,.,CASSSIGQVNSYNEQFF,TGCGCCAGCAGCTCGATAGGACAGGTCAACTCCTACAATGAGCAGTTCTTC
TRBV5-4,TRBD2,14,TRBJ2-1,.,CASSSPGLEIEQFF,TGTGCCAGCAGCTCACCGGGACTAGAGATTGAGCAGTTCTTC
TRBV6-5,.,17,TRBJ1-5,.,CASSYTRPGEGGQPQHF,TGTGCCAGCAGTTACACGAGACCAGGGGAAGGAGGACAGCCCCAGCATTTT
TRBV4-2,.,16,TRBJ2-4,many,CASSQAREVAKNIQYF,TGTGCCAGCAGCCAAGCCAGGGAAGTGGCCAAAAACATTCAGTACTTC
TRBV5-1,TRBD1,15,TRBJ2-1,.,CASSLVGRGLDEQFF,TGCGCCAGCAGCTTGGTCGGCAGGGGGCTGGATGAGCAGTTCTTC
TRBV5-6,TRBD2,16,TRBJ2-2,.,CASSLWLAGGPGELFF,TGTGCCAGCAGCTTGTGGCTAGCGGGGGGCCCCGGGGAGCTGTTTTTT
TRBV5-5,.,15,TRBJ1-5,few,CASSPIGEIGQPQHF,TGTGCCAGCAGCCCAATCGGGGAGATCGGTCAGCCCCAGCATTTT
TRBV9,.,12,TRBJ2-7,many,CASSADTYEQYF,TGTGCCAGCAGCGCAGACACCTACGAGCAGTACTTC
TRBV5-6,.,18,TRBJ1-6,.,CASSLETEGNSYNSPLHF,TGTGCCAGCAGCTTAGAAACTGAAGGGAACTCCTATAATTCACCCCTCCACTTT
TRBV27,TRBD1,15,TRBJ1-6,.,CASSSLGQGNPPLHF,TGTGCCAGCAGTTCCCTCGGACAGGGAAATCCACCCCTCCACTTT
TRBV20-1,.,12,TRBJ2-7,few,CSASKPLGEQYF,TGCAGTGCTAGTAAACCTCTCGGCGAGCAGTACTTC
TRBV24-1,TRBD1,15,TRBJ2-2,.,CATSPGGRDTGELFF,TGTGCCACCAGTCCAGGGGGCAGGGATACCGGGGAGCTGTTTTTT
TRBV15,TRBD1,16,TRBJ2-1,.,CATSRDSGQGANEQFF,TGTGCCACCAGCAGAGACAGTGGACAGGGGGCGAATGAGCAGTTCTTC
TRBV5-1,TRBD1,15,TRBJ2-5,few,CASSQGTGSLETQYF,TGCGCCAGCAGCCAAGGGACAGGATCCTTAGAGACCCAGTACTTC
TRBV7-3,.,13,TRBJ1-1,few,CASSLLTSTEAFF,TGTGCCAGCAGCTTACTCACGTCCACTGAAGCTTTCTTT
TRBV12-3/TRBV12-4,.,15,TRBJ1-1,few,CASRQGSSMNTEAFF,TGTGCCAGCAGGCAGGGAAGTTCCATGAACACTGAAGCTTTCTTT
TRBV19,.,13,TRBJ2-5,.,CASTSGWGETQYF,.
TRBV5-1,TRBD1,14,TRBJ1-2,.,CASTTTGGEKGYTF,TGCGCCAGCACCACGACAGGGGGCGAGAAAGGCTACACCTTC
TRBV28,.,14,TRBJ2-2,.,CASSHAPWPGELFF,TGTGCCAGCAGCCACGCACCCTGGCCCGGGGAGCTGTTTTTT
TRBV2,TRBD2,17,TRBJ2-1,few,CASSGLLLAGSYNEQFF,TGTGCCAGCAGTGGTCTCCTACTAGCGGGATCCTACAATGAGCAGTTCTTC
TRBV12-3/TRBV12-4,.,12,TRBJ1-1,many,CASSLGAGEAFF,TGTGCCAGCAGTTTAGGGGCGGGTGAAGCTTTCTTT
TRBV5-1,.,15,TRBJ1-1,many,CASSLAYFMNTEAFF,TGCGCCAGCAGCTTGGCCTATTTCATGAACACTGAAGCTTTCTTT